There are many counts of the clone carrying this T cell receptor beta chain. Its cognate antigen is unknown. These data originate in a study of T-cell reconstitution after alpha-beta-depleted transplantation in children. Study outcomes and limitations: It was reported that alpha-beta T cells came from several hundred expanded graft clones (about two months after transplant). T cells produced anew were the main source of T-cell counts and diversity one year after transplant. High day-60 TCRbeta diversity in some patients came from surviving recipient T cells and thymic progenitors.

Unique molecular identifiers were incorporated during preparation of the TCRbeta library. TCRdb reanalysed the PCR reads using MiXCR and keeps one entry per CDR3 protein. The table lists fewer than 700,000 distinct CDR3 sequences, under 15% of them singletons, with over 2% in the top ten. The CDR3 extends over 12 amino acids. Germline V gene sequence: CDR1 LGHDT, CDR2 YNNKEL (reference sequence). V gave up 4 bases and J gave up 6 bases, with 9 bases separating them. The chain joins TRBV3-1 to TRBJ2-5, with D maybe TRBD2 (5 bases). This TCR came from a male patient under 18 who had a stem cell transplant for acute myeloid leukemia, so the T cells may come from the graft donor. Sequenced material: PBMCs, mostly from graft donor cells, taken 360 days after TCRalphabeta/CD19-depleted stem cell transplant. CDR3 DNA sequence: TGTGCCAGCAGCCCTAGCCGTCAGACCCAGTACTTC. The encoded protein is CASSPSRQTQYF.